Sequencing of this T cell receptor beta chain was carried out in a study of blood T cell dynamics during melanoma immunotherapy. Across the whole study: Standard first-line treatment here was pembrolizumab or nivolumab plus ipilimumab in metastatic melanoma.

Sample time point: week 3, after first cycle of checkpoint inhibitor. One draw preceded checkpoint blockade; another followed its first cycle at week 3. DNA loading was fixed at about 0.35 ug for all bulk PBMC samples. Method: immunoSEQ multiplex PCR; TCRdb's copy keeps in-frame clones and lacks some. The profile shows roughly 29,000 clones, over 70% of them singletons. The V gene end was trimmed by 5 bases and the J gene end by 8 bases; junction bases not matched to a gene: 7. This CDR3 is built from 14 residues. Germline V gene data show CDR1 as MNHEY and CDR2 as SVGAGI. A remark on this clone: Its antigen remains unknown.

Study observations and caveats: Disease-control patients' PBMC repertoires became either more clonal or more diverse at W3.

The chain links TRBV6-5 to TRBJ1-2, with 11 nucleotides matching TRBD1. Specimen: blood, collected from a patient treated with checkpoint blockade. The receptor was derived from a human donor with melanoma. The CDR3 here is CASSRGTGGDGYTF. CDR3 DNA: TGTGCCAGCAGTAGAGGGACAGGGGGGGACGGCTACACCTTC.